This entry lists 29 T cell receptor beta chains sequenced from one sample in a study of OX40 agonist ivuxolimab in advanced cancers. This table comes from immunoSEQ multiplex PCR, and its TCRdb copy is limited to in-frame clones, with some not included. The sample yields about 35,000 clones, 65% to 80% seen once. Sequencing was performed on CD4+ or CD8+ T cells sorted from blood, taken in a trial of the OX40 agonist ivuxolimab. Every receptor here comes from an adult with an advanced solid tumor such as melanoma, head and neck, liver or kidney cancer.

This clone was seen many times. The rearrangement links TRBV2 to TRBJ1-4; unclear D gene. This CDR3 has 15 amino acids. Between the trimmed V and J ends, which lost 6 bases and 5 bases, there was a span of 16 bases. In germline, CDR1 is SNHLY, CDR2 FYNNEI. CDR3 amino acids: CASRAFGRLNEKLFF. CDR3 DNA sequence: TGTGCCAGCAGGGCCTTTGGACGGCTGAATGAAAAACTGTTTTTT.

J is TRBJ2-5 and V is TRBV9; 7 positions match TRBD2. Looked up from germline, CDR1 is SGDLS and CDR2 is YYNGEE. The CDR3 covers 14 residues. Trimming at V came to 0 bases and at J to 9 bases, leaving 8 bases not matched to a gene. CDR3 loop: CASSVEGTNRAQYF. CDR3 nucleotides: TGTGCCAGCAGCGTAGAGGGGACTAACCGTGCCCAGTACTTC.

The sample holds a few counts of this clone. The chain uses TRBV6-5 and TRBJ1-3; 7 bases align to TRBD1. The CDR3 consists of 14 residues. J was trimmed by 4 bases and V by 6 bases; bases with no gene match: 6. From germline, CDR1 is MNHEY and CDR2 SVGAGI. The CDR3 spells CASSLGGMGNTIYF. The CDR3 DNA reads TGTGCCAGCAGCTTAGGGGGCATGGGAAACACCATATATTTT.

The chain employs TRBV30 and TRBJ2-2, with 7 bases identical to TRBD1. The CDR3 is made up of 12 amino acids. The trim removed 4 bases at V and 6 bases at J, leaving 2 bases unmatched. Germline CDR1 GTSNPN, CDR2 SVGIG (reference sequence). CDR3 sequence reads: CAWTGTAGELFF. The CDR3, as DNA: TGTGCCTGGACAGGGACAGCCGGGGAGCTGTTTTTT.

V and J are TRBV19 and TRBJ2-5; TRBD1 agrees at 8 bases. Germline trimming cut 5 bases from V and 5 bases from J; bases unmatched to any gene: 13. Germline assignment: CDR1 LNHDA and CDR2 SQIVND (reference sequence). The CDR3 extends over 16 amino acids. The CDR3 coding sequence is TGTGCCAGTAGTCGTCTTCGAACAGGGGGGATGGAGACCCAGTACTTC. Residues: CASSRLRTGGMETQYF.

This clone was observed a handful of times. The chain couples TRBV10-1 to TRBJ1-5; the match to TRBD1 covers 8 bases. The CDR3 runs to 15 residues. V was clipped by 2 bases and J by 5 bases; unmatched bases: 5. In germline, CDR1 is WNHNN, CDR2 SYGVQD (reference sequence). CDR3 bases: TGCGCCAGCAGTGAGATACAGGGGGTCCATCAGCCCCAGCATTTT. This translates into CASSEIQGVHQPQHF.

The rearrangement uses TRBV19 and TRBJ1-6; D not certain. This CDR3 is built from 12 residues. Germline V gives CDR1 LNHDA, CDR2 SQIVND (reference sequence). The ends were cut back, 5 bases at V and 10 bases at J, with 9 bases in the middle. The CDR3 nucleotides read TGTGCCAGTAGTCCACTCAACTCACCCCTCCACTTT. Translated: CASSPLNSPLHF.

The chain recombines TRBV11-3 with TRBJ1-5; no definite D call. Germline V gene sequence: CDR1 SGHNT, CDR2 YENEEA. This CDR3 contains 11 residues. Deletions cut 3 bases from V and 7 bases from J, with 4 bases between. This chain's CDR3 is CASSLGQPQHF. CDR3 nucleotides: TGTGCCAGCAGCTTGGGACAGCCCCAGCATTTT.

The chain combines TRBV28 with TRBJ1-3; unclear D gene. Germline values: CDR1 MDHEN, CDR2 SYDVKM. Trimming left V 7 bases short and J 4 bases short, with 8 bases between. The CDR3 is 12 residues long. The DNA for the CDR3 is TGTGCCAGCAAACTGCCCGGAAACACCATATATTTT. The encoded protein is CASKLPGNTIYF.

The count of this clone is one. The chain links TRBV30 to TRBJ1-2; D is possibly TRBD1 (6 bases). This CDR3 spans 14 amino acids. Per the germline V gene, CDR1 is GTSNPN and CDR2 is SVGIG (reference sequence). Trimming cost V 5 bases and J 4 bases, with 17 bases left between them. CDR3 amino acids: CAWSYSRTVYGYTF. The CDR3 bases are TGTGCCTGGTCCTACTCTCGGACAGTCTATGGCTACACCTTC. Full variable domain (rest looked up from reference TRBV30 and TRBJ1-2): SQTIHQWPATLVQPVGSPLSLECTVEGTSNPNLYWYRQAAGRGLQLLFYSVGIGQISSEVPQNLSASRPQDRQFILSSKKLLLSDSGFYLCAWSYSRTVYGYTFGSGTRLTVV.

This clone appeared a single time. The chain carries TRBV2 and TRBJ2-7; no clear D. With 5 bases removed from V and 6 bases from J, the gap between germline ends came to 20 bases. The CDR3 has 15 amino acids. Per the germline V gene, CDR1 is SNHLY and CDR2 is FYNNEI. CDR3 sequence: CASSFRHDPIREQYV. The CDR3 bases are TGTGCCAGCAGTTTTCGACATGACCCTATTCGCGAGCAGTACGTC.

The chain carries TRBV19 and TRBJ2-3, with TRBD1 matching over 7 bases. Germline V lookup: CDR1 LNHDA, CDR2 SQIVND (reference sequence). This CDR3 comprises 15 residues. V was clipped by 4 bases and J by 6 bases; unmatched bases: 10. The CDR3 loop reads CASSTTGVRLDTQYF. The CDR3 region has the DNA TGTGCCAGTAGTACTACAGGGGTTAGGTTGGATACGCAGTATTTT.

The rearrangement joins TRBV28 to TRBJ2-7; weak D call: TRBD1 (6 bases). Trimming removed 3 bases at V and 4 bases at J, with 13 bases between. CDR1 and CDR2 (germline): MDHEN, SYDVKM. The CDR3 length is 14 residues. The CDR3 DNA reads TGTGCCAGCAGTTTGTTGGGGGCGCTTTACGAGCAGTACTTC. This translates into CASSLLGALYEQYF.

The chain joins TRBV10-3 to TRBJ2-3; no clear D. From germline, CDR1 is ENHRY and CDR2 SYGVKD. Trimming took 5 bases from V and 4 from J, leaving 13 bases between them. The length of the CDR3 is 14 residues. The CDR3 DNA sequence: TGTGCCATCAGTTCGGACCAAGCACCAGATACGCAGTATTTT. Encoded protein: CAISSDQAPDTQYF.

CDR3 nucleotide sequence: TGTGCCAGCAGCTTAGGACGGGGACAAGAGACCCAGTACTTC. Encoded protein: CASSLGRGQETQYF. J is TRBJ2-5 and V is TRBV11-2, with D tentatively TRBD2 (5 bases). The CDR3 contains 14 residues. Trimming pared 1 base from V and 2 bases from J, leaving 8 bases between. Germline lookup yields CDR1 SGHAT and CDR2 FQNNGV.

This clone was seen only a few times. The rearrangement links TRBV28 to TRBJ2-7; 15 bases are a match to TRBD2. The CDR3 sequence is 17 residues long. The germline V gene encodes CDR1 MDHEN and CDR2 SYDVKM. V trimming: 4 bases; J trimming: 3 bases; junction bases outside the gene matches: 7. The CDR3 sequence: CASSSGTSGGPFYEQYF. CDR3 sequence (DNA): TGTGCCAGCAGTTCAGGGACTAGCGGGGGGCCCTTCTACGAGCAGTACTTC.

This clone was counted between two and nine times. The CDR3 region has the DNA TGTGCCAGCATGATGGGAGCCTATGGCTACACCTTC. Translating it yields CASMMGAYGYTF. V and J are TRBV6-1 and TRBJ1-2; D remains unclear. Germline-derived CDR1 and CDR2 are MNHNS and SASEGT. Trimming took off 7 bases at V and 4 bases at J, with 10 bases between the two ends. CDR3 length: 12 residues.

The chain carries TRBV7-9 and TRBJ1-1, with no clear D. Per the germline V gene, CDR1 is SEHNR and CDR2 is FQNEAQ (reference sequence). V lost 6 bases and J lost 4, with 9 bases in between. CDR3 length: 12 amino acids. CDR3 bases: TGTGCCAGCAGTTATCGAGTCACTGAAGCTTTCTTT. Protein sequence: CASSYRVTEAFF.

The chain recombines TRBV19 with TRBJ1-5; TRBD1 matches 7 bases. The CDR3 covers 14 residues. Germline V lookup: CDR1 LNHDA, CDR2 SQIVND (reference sequence). V was clipped by 3 bases and J by 7 bases; unmatched bases: 6. The CDR3 spells CASSIKGAWQPQHF. In DNA form, the CDR3 reads TGTGCCAGTAGTATCAAGGGGGCATGGCAGCCCCAGCATTTT.

The CDR3 sequence is CASSLGRVYEQYF. DNA of the CDR3: TGTGCCAGCAGTTTGGGCAGGGTCTACGAGCAGTACTTC. This chain joins TRBV27 and TRBJ2-7; D may be TRBD1 (5 bases). This CDR3 comprises 13 residues. Trimming took 3 bases from V and 3 from J, leaving 9 bases between them. CDR1 is MNHEY, CDR2 SMNVEV, per germline (reference sequence).

The V gene is TRBV5-1, the J gene TRBJ1-1; 10 bases align to TRBD1. The CDR3 is made up of 14 amino acids. Germline V gives CDR1 SGHRS, CDR2 YFSETQ. The ends lost 3 bases at V and 5 bases at J; junction bases unmatched: 4. CDR3 nucleotides: TGCGCCAGCAGCTCCCGGGACAGGGGAACTGAAGCTTTCTTT. The encoded protein is CASSSRDRGTEAFF. The variable domain in full, with the rest retrieved from reference TRBV5-1 and TRBJ1-1, is KAGVTQTPRYLIKTRGQQVTLSCSPISGHRSVSWYQQTPGQGLQFLFEYFSETQRNKGNFPGRFSGRQFSNSRSEMNVSTLELGDSALYLCASSSRDRGTEAFFGQGTRLTVV.

Comments on this clone: Other DNA sequences within the sample encode an identical CDR3. The V call is TRBV30, the J call TRBJ2-5, with 7 nucleotides matching TRBD2. The CDR3 runs 13 residues. With V trimmed by 5 bases and J by 5 bases, 8 bases remained unmatched. Germline V lookup: CDR1 GTSNPN, CDR2 SVGIG (reference sequence). CDR3 coding DNA: TGTGCCTGGTCCCAGCGGGGCGGGGAGACCCAGTACTTC. Translated, it gives CAWSQRGGETQYF. The full variable domain, its missing parts supplied by reference TRBV30 and TRBJ2-5, is SQTIHQWPATLVQPVGSPLSLECTVEGTSNPNLYWYRQAAGRGLQLLFYSVGIGQISSEVPQNLSASRPQDRQFILSSKKLLLSDSGFYLCAWSQRGGETQYFGPGTRLLVL.

The chain links TRBV5-1 to TRBJ2-1, with TRBD1 identical over 9 bases. The germline gives CDR1 SGHRS, CDR2 YFSETQ. V trimming: 3 bases; J trimming: 6 bases; junction bases outside the gene matches: 10. This CDR3 is built from 16 residues. The CDR3 loop reads CASSWGGDREGNEQFF. The CDR3, as DNA: TGCGCCAGCAGCTGGGGCGGGGACAGGGAGGGCAATGAGCAGTTCTTC.

V usage is TRBV5-1 and J usage is TRBJ2-5, with 8 bases identical to TRBD1. CDR1 is SGHRS, CDR2 YFSETQ, per germline. The CDR3 has 15 residues. V lost 0 bases, J lost 4 bases, and 5 bases stayed unmatched. The CDR3 DNA reads TGCGCCAGCAGCTTGGGACAGGGGATTTCAGAGACCCAGTACTTC. Translated: CASSLGQGISETQYF.

This clone was detected a few times. The V and J genes are TRBV2 and TRBJ2-5, with 8 bases fitting TRBD2. CDR3 length: 16 residues. V trimming: 4 bases; J trimming: 4 bases; junction bases outside the gene matches: 11. The germline V gene has CDR1 SNHLY and CDR2 FYNNEI. The CDR3 DNA sequence: TGTGCCAGCAGTGGAGTAGCGGGAAGGGGGTCAGAGACCCAGTACTTC. Translation: CASSGVAGRGSETQYF.

The V and J genes are TRBV6-5 and TRBJ1-1, with a weak D call TRBD1 (5 bases). Trimming cost V 7 bases and J 6 bases, with 18 bases left between them. The CDR3 extends over 14 amino acids. The germline gives CDR1 MNHEY, CDR2 SVGAGI. In DNA form, the CDR3 reads TGTGCCAGCAAATTTAGCTGGGGGAGAGCTGAAGCTTTCTTT. It yields the protein CASKFSWGRAEAFF.

This clone has more than one count but fewer than ten. V usage is TRBV7-9 and J usage is TRBJ1-3; D is undetermined. The CDR3 contains 15 residues. Germline V CDR1 and CDR2: SEHNR, FQNEAQ (reference sequence). Trimming removed 1 base from V and 4 bases from J, with 11 bases in between. The CDR3 loop reads CASSLGILGGNTIYF. The CDR3 DNA reads TGTGCCAGCAGCTTAGGAATACTGGGAGGAAACACCATATATTTT.

V and J are TRBV29-1 and TRBJ2-2, with 11 bases that match TRBD1. After removal of 6 bases from V and 4 bases from J, the junction contained 4 bases not matched to a gene. Germline V gives CDR1 SQVTM, CDR2 ANQGSEA. This CDR3 comprises 14 residues. The CDR3 spells CSVPGTGGTGELFF. CDR3 sequence (DNA): TGCAGCGTCCCCGGGACAGGGGGCACCGGGGAGCTGTTTTTT.

The rearrangement links TRBV21-1 to TRBJ2-6; the DNA was not used to check the table's D call, TRBD1. TRBV21-1 is a known pseudogene. The CDR3 is made up of 18 amino acids. CDR3 protein: CASTPEGQAFSGANVLTF. CDR3 nucleotide sequence: TGTGCCAGCACCCCGGAGGGACAGGCTTTCTCTGGGGCCAACGTCCTGACTTTC.